The rows below give T cell receptor beta chains drawn from one sample of a study of metastatic and nonmetastatic thyroid tumors. TCRdb ran MiXCR on the PCR reads. The sample lists about 62,000 clones; 4% to 5% were seen once. Sequences were obtained from blood. The receptors stem from a female donor with papillary thyroid cancer or a benign thyroid nodule (not recorded which). Some clones in this sample may be carry-over from other donors' samples. CDR3s include the opening cysteine and the closing phenylalanine or tryptophan. Each record gives: V gene, clone size, D gene, J gene, CDR3 length, CDR3 DNA, CDR3 protein. D genes are given only for firm matches. Rows give clone size only sometimes, using once, few, many, or a class for an expanded clone.

TRBV6-1	many	TRBD2	TRBJ2-2	19	TGTGCCAGCATGAAGTGGGGGTTGGCGGCTAGCGGGACCACCGGGGAGCTGTTTTTT	CASMKWGLAASGTTGELFF
TRBV5-1	NA	NA	TRBJ1-3	19	TGCGCCAGCAGCTTGGTCTGGACAGCTCAACCCTCCTCTGGAAACACCATATATTTT	CASSLVWTAQPSSGNTIYF
TRBV11-3	many	NA	TRBJ2-2	14	TGTGCCAGCAGCTGGGCCCCTGACACCGGGGAGCTGTTTTTT	CASSWAPDTGELFF
TRBV5-4	few	NA	TRBJ2-5	13	TGTGCCAGCAGCTCTATGAGGGGAGAGACCCAGTACTTC	CASSSMRGETQYF
TRBV28	many	NA	TRBJ2-1	12	TGTGCCAGCAGTTTATTGTGGGATAAGGAGTTCTTC	CASSLLWDKEFF
TRBV11-2	many	TRBD2	TRBJ2-7	16	TGTGCCAGCAGCTCGGGGCGAGGCGGGAGATCATACGAGCAGTACTTC	CASSSGRGGRSYEQYF
TRBV9	many	NA	TRBJ1-1	14	TGTGCCAGCAGCGTAGACACAGGTCACACTGAAGCTTTCTTT	CASSVDTGHTEAFF
TRBV19	NA	NA	TRBJ1-2	14	TGTGCCAGTAGGAATTTTGTGGGCCGCTATGGCTACACCTTC	CASRNFVGRYGYTF
TRBV5-6	many	TRBD2	TRBJ2-5	16	TGTGCCAGCAGCTCGACTAGCGGGAGGGCCGGGAAGACCCAGTACTTC	CASSSTSGRAGKTQYF
TRBV4-1	few	TRBD2	TRBJ2-2	18	TGCGCCAGCAGCCAAGCCCCCGGGGAGGGTTCGAACACCGGGGAGCTGTTTTTT	CASSQAPGEGSNTGELFF
TRBV7-6	NA	TRBD2	TRBJ2-5	18	TGTGCCAGCAGTTCCGGACTAGCGGGAGCAGTAGGGTTCGGGACCCAGTACTTC	CASSSGLAGAVGFGTQYF
TRBV27	few	NA	TRBJ1-1	15	TGTGCCAGCAGTTACATGGTTACCATGAACACTGAAGCTTTCTTC	CASSYMVTMNTEAFF
TRBV5-1	NA	TRBD1	TRBJ2-1	17	TGCGCCAGCAGCGCGGGAGGGACAGGGGGGGTTCTTTATGAGCAGTTCTTC	CASSAGGTGGVLYEQFF
TRBV11-3	many	NA	TRBJ2-3	14	TGTGCCAGCAGCCTCGGGGCCCCGACAGATACGCAGTATTTT	CASSLGAPTDTQYF
TRBV18	many	TRBD1	TRBJ1-1	14	TGTGCCAGCTCACTCGGACAGGCGACCACTGAAGCTTTCTTT	CASSLGQATTEAFF
TRBV28	few	NA	TRBJ1-2	16	TGTGCCAGCAGTTCCCTCGGGACTGTAGCTAACTATGGCTACACCTTC	CASSSLGTVANYGYTF
TRBV14	many	NA	TRBJ1-1	15	TGTGCCAGCAGCCAATGGGCGACAGAGGTAGCGTTAGCTTTCTTT	CASSQWATEVALAFF
TRBV12-3/TRBV12-4	many	TRBD2	TRBJ2-1	15	TGTGCCAGCAGTGCGGGACTAGCGGGAAGTTGGGTGCAGTTCTTC	CASSAGLAGSWVQFF
TRBV20-1	many	TRBD2	TRBJ2-5	18	TGCAGTGCTAGAGGGGGCGGACTAGCGGGAGCTAACCAAGAGACCCAGTACTTC	CSARGGGLAGANQETQYF
TRBV11-2	many	TRBD2	TRBJ2-5	15	TGTGCCAGCAGCTTAGATCTAGCGGGGGCAGAGACCCAGTACTTC	CASSLDLAGAETQYF
TRBV11-1	many	TRBD1	TRBJ1-1	14	TGTGCCAGCAGCTCGGGACAGGGGGCAACTGAAGCTTTCTTT	CASSSGQGATEAFF
TRBV6-1	few	NA	TRBJ1-2	14	TGTGCCAGCAGCCCAGGAGGGGGGCTGGAAGGCTACACCTTC	CASSPGGGLEGYTF
TRBV28	many	TRBD2	TRBJ2-7	18	TGTGCCAGCAGTTCCCTTTTAACAACTAGCGGGAGACCATATGAGCAGTACTTC	CASSSLLTTSGRPYEQYF
TRBV7-9	many	NA	TRBJ1-1	13	TGTGCCAGCAGCCCCTCGGTAAAGGGGGAAGCTTTCTTT	CASSPSVKGEAFF